A selection of T cell receptor beta chains follows, all from one sample in a study of blood T cell repertoires in COVID-19. This table comes from immunoSEQ multiplex PCR, and its TCRdb copy is limited to in-frame clones, with some not included. Of around 120,000 clones listed, more than 75% are singletons. Sequenced: peripheral blood. These receptors came from an older woman with acute or convalescent COVID-19. The CDR3 runs from the conserved cysteine through the conserved F or W. The order of the fields is V gene, clone size, J gene, D gene, CDR3 protein, CDR3 DNA. D genes are given only for firm matches. Clone size is stated in some rows and not others, as once, few, many or a class when expanded.

v_gene: TRBV10-3
abundance: NA
j_gene: TRBJ2-3
d_gene: NA
CDR3aa: CAISEADTQYF
CDR3nt: TGTGCCATCAGTGAGGCGGATACGCAGTATTTT

v_gene: TRBV5-1
abundance: NA
j_gene: TRBJ2-3
d_gene: NA
CDR3aa: CASSLARRGGTDTQYF
CDR3nt: TGCGCCAGCAGCTTGGCGCGGCGGGGAGGCACAGATACGCAGTATTTT

v_gene: TRBV14
abundance: NA
j_gene: TRBJ2-3
d_gene: NA
CDR3aa: CASSQEGPLMRDTQYF
CDR3nt: TGTGCCAGCAGCCAAGAGGGGCCCTTGATGAGAGATACGCAGTATTTT

v_gene: TRBV24-1
abundance: NA
j_gene: TRBJ1-5
d_gene: NA
CDR3aa: CATSDRGSNQPQHF
CDR3nt: TGTGCCACCAGTGATAGAGGGAGCAATCAGCCCCAGCATTTT

v_gene: TRBV29-1
abundance: NA
j_gene: TRBJ2-5
d_gene: NA
CDR3aa: CSVEPGGPETQYF
CDR3nt: TGCAGCGTTGAGCCCGGGGGGCCCGAGACCCAGTACTTC

v_gene: TRBV4-2
abundance: NA
j_gene: TRBJ1-5
d_gene: TRBD1
CDR3aa: CASSQGTGGSNQPQHF
CDR3nt: TGTGCCAGCAGCCAGGGGACAGGGGGAAGCAATCAGCCCCAGCATTTT

v_gene: TRBV2
abundance: NA
j_gene: TRBJ2-1
d_gene: TRBD2
CDR3aa: CASSVPGGLVHNEQFF
CDR3nt: TGTGCCAGCAGCGTACCGGGGGGGCTTGTGCACAATGAGCAGTTCTTC

v_gene: TRBV10-2
abundance: NA
j_gene: TRBJ1-5
d_gene: NA
CDR3aa: CASSGLNQPQHF
CDR3nt: TGCGCCAGCAGTGGACTCAATCAGCCCCAGCATTTT

v_gene: TRBV5-5
abundance: few
j_gene: TRBJ1-1
d_gene: NA
CDR3aa: CASSLAQLNTEAFF
CDR3nt: TGTGCCAGCAGCTTGGCACAACTGAACACTGAAGCTTTCTTT

v_gene: TRBV30
abundance: NA
j_gene: TRBJ1-5
d_gene: TRBD1
CDR3aa: CAWSPNRGRAPQHF
CDR3nt: TGTGCCTGGAGCCCGAACAGGGGGCGGGCGCCCCAGCATTTT

v_gene: TRBV28
abundance: NA
j_gene: TRBJ2-6
d_gene: NA
CDR3aa: CASRLTGLYTPYTGANVLTF
CDR3nt: TGTGCCAGCAGGTTGACAGGACTCTATACCCCTTATACTGGGGCCAACGTCCTGACTTTC

v_gene: TRBV5-5
abundance: NA
j_gene: TRBJ2-3
d_gene: NA
CDR3aa: CASSPHPSRDTQYF
CDR3nt: TGTGCCAGCAGCCCTCACCCTAGCAGAGATACGCAGTATTTT

v_gene: TRBV6-5
abundance: few
j_gene: TRBJ1-4
d_gene: NA
CDR3aa: CASTATPGEKLFF
CDR3nt: TGTGCCAGCACCGCAACCCCTGGCGAAAAACTGTTTTTT

v_gene: TRBV5-1
abundance: NA
j_gene: TRBJ1-4
d_gene: TRBD1
CDR3aa: CASSAGGGEKLFF
CDR3nt: TGCGCCAGCAGCGCAGGGGGAGGCGAAAAACTGTTTTTT

v_gene: TRBV28
abundance: NA
j_gene: TRBJ2-7
d_gene: NA
CDR3aa: CASSLYSGAHSYEQYF
CDR3nt: TGTGCCAGCAGTCTTTATTCAGGGGCTCACTCCTACGAGCAGTACTTC

v_gene: TRBV10-3
abundance: NA
j_gene: TRBJ2-1
d_gene: TRBD2
CDR3aa: CAISEWIGGADEQFF
CDR3nt: TGTGCCATCAGTGAGTGGATCGGGGGGGCCGATGAGCAGTTCTTC

v_gene: TRBV29-1
abundance: NA
j_gene: TRBJ2-3
d_gene: TRBD2
CDR3aa: CSAHSGGAGDTQYF
CDR3nt: TGCAGCGCACATAGCGGGGGGGCAGGTGATACGCAGTATTTT

v_gene: TRBV7-3
abundance: once
j_gene: TRBJ1-1
d_gene: NA
CDR3aa: CASSPAGGNTETFF
CDR3nt: TGTGCCAGCAGCCCCGCCGGGGGGAACACTGAAACTTTCTTT

v_gene: TRBV5-4
abundance: NA
j_gene: TRBJ2-3
d_gene: NA
CDR3aa: CASSPGRGSGTDTQYF
CDR3nt: TGTGCCAGCAGTCCTGGGAGGGGGTCGGGTACAGATACGCAGTATTTT

v_gene: TRBV6-5
abundance: NA
j_gene: TRBJ2-1
d_gene: TRBD1
CDR3aa: CASSYWTGYNEQFF
CDR3nt: TGTGCCAGCAGTTACTGGACAGGGTACAATGAGCAGTTCTTC